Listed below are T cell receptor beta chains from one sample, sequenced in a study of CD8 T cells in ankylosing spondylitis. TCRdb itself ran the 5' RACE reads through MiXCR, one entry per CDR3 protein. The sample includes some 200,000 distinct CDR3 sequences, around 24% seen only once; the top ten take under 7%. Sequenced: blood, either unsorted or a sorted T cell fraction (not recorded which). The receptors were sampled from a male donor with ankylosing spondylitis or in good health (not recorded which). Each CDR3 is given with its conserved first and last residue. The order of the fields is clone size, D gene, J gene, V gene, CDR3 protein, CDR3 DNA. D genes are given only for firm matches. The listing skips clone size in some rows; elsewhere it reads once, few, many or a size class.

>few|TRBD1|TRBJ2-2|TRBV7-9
CASRSDRGPTGELFF
TGTGCCAGCAGGTCAGACAGGGGACCTACCGGGGAGCTGTTTTTT
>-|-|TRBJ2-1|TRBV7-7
CASSLGLGGEQFF
TGTGCTAGCAGCTTAGGTTTGGGGGGTGAGCAGTTCTTC
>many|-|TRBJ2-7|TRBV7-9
CASSLTGQASEQYF
TGTGCCAGCAGCTTAACGGGACAAGCTTCCGAGCAGTACTTC
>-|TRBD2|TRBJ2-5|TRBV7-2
CASSFVLAGKETQYF
TGTGCCAGCAGCTTCGTACTAGCGGGAAAAGAGACCCAGTACTTC
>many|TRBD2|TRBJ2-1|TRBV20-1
CSARDPGTSGIRNNEQFF
TGCAGTGCTAGAGACCCCGGGACTAGCGGGATACGTAACAATGAGCAGTTCTTC
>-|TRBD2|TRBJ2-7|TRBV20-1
CSARAGGNAYEQYF
TGCAGTGCCCGAGCGGGAGGGAACGCCTACGAGCAGTACTTC
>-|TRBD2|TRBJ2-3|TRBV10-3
CAISERVAGGTDTQYF
TGTGCCATCAGTGAAAGGGTCGCGGGAGGAACAGATACGCAGTATTTT
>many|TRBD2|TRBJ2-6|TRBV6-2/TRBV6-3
CASSYPTSGRPLWANVLTF
TGTGCCAGCAGTTACCCGACTAGCGGGAGGCCCCTCTGGGCCAACGTCCTGACTTTC
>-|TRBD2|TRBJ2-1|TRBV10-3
CAISEGSGSSYNEQFF
TGTGCCATCAGTGAGGGTAGCGGGAGCTCCTACAATGAGCAGTTCTTC
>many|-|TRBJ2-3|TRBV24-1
CATSDPRGASPTQYF
TGTGCCACCAGTGATCCCCGCGGGGCGTCCCCTACGCAGTATTTT
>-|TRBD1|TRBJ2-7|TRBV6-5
CASSSRDRVSEQYF
TGTGCCAGCAGTTCCCGGGACAGGGTCAGTGAGCAGTACTTC
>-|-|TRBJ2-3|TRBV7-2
CASSSDSSRTDTQYF
TGTGCCAGCAGCTCCGACTCGTCCCGCACAGATACGCAGTATTTT
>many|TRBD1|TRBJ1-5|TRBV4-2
CASSRRLTGTGDSNQPQHF
TGTGCCAGCAGCCGACGATTGACAGGAACAGGGGATAGCAATCAGCCCCAGCATTTT
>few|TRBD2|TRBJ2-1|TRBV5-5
CASSLAGGSPYSYNEQFF
TGTGCCAGCAGCTTGGCCGGGGGGAGCCCTTACTCCTACAATGAGCAGTTCTTC
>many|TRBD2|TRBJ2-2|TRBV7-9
CASTLAGAGTGELFF
TGTGCCAGCACCCTAGCGGGAGCGGGCACCGGGGAGCTGTTTTTT
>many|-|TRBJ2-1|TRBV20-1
CSAEAADEQFF
TGCAGTGCCGAGGCAGCGGATGAGCAGTTCTTC
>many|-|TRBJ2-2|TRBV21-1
CASSKRDRETANTGELFF
TGTGCCAGCAGCAAACGGGACAGGGAAACCGCGAACACCGGGGAGCTGTTTTTT
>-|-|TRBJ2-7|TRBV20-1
CSQRDLPNHSYEQYF
TGCAGCCAGAGGGACCTCCCTAACCACTCCTACGAGCAGTACTTC
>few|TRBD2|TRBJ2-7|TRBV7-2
CASSLDLAGDREQYF
TGTGCCAGCAGCTTAGACTTAGCGGGAGATCGCGAGCAGTACTTC
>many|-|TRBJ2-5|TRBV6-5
CASSYDPTETQYF
TGTGCCAGCAGTTACGATCCTACAGAGACCCAGTACTTC
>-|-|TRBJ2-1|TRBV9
CASSVTPYSSYNEQFF
TGTGCCAGCAGCGTGACACCCTACAGCTCCTACAATGAGCAGTTCTTC
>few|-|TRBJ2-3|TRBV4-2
CASSQRTPTDTQYF
TGTGCCAGCAGCCAACGGACCCCCACAGATACGCAGTATTTT
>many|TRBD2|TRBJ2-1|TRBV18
CASSPPSREGLDEQFF
TGTGCCAGCTCACCACCGTCGCGGGAGGGCCTGGATGAGCAGTTCTTC
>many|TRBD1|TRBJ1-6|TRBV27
CASSQGGWNSPLHF
TGTGCCAGCAGTCAGGGGGGTTGGAATTCACCCCTCCACTTT
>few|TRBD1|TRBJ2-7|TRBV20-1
CSAGTVTYEQYF
TGCAGTGCCGGGACAGTTACCTACGAGCAGTACTTC
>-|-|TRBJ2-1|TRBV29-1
CSVELGNEQFF
TGCAGCGTTGAGCTGGGCAATGAGCAGTTCTTC
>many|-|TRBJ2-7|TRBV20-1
CSARVGVAGEQYF
TGCAGTGCTAGAGTAGGAGTGGCGGGCGAGCAGTACTTC
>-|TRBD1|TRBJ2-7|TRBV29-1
CSVMWTGSYEQYF
TGCAGCGTCATGTGGACAGGGTCCTACGAGCAGTACTTC
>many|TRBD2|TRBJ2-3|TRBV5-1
CASSLAGLAADTQYF
TGCGCCAGCAGCTTGGCGGGACTAGCGGCAGATACGCAGTATTTT
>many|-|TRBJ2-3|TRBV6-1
CARRWVAGSTDTQYF
TGTGCCAGGAGGTGGGTGGCGGGAAGCACAGATACGCAGTATTTT
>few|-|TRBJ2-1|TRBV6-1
CASRDQFVGEQFF
TGTGCCAGCAGGGACCAGTTCGTAGGTGAGCAGTTCTTC
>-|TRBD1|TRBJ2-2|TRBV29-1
CSVRQGVGELFF
TGCAGCGTTCGACAGGGGGTCGGGGAGCTGTTTTTT
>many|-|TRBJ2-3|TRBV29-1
CSVEVGGTDTQYF
TGCAGCGTTGAGGTGGGGGGCACAGATACGCAGTATTTT
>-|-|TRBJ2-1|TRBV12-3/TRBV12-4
CASSLHNKQFF
TGTGCCAGCAGTCTTCACAATAAGCAGTTCTTC
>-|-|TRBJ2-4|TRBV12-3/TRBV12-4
CASRRGQAIQYF
TGTGCCAGCAGGAGGGGACAAGCTATTCAGTACTTC
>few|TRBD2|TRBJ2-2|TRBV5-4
CASSLGFGGAGARTGELFF
TGTGCCAGCAGCTTGGGATTCGGTGGCGCGGGAGCTAGGACCGGGGAGCTGTTTTTT
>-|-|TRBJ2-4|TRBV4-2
CASSQEACDGAKNIQYF
TGTGCCAGCAGCCAAGAGGCCTGTGATGGGGCCAAAAACATTCAGTACTTC